This TCR delta chain was captured by sequencing in a study of Vδ1+ human thymocytes. Overall study findings and caveats: Approximately 20% of thymic delta-chain sequences were Vdelta2, with few Vdelta3, unlike blood Vdelta1+ controls. Thymic TRG and TRD repertoires appeared highly polyclonal, with Gaussian CDR3 length distributions. Many TRG clonotypes were shared between donors; TRD repertoires were essentially private.

Alphabeta T cells were depleted, then CD3+ Vdelta1+ Vdelta2- thymocytes were FACS-sorted. To note about this clone: Its antigen is still unknown. This sample includes further DNA sequences coding for the same CDR3.

RNA was extracted from the cells and then reverse transcribed. Multiplex PCR used pooled V-gene forward primers and a constant-region reverse primer to amplify CDR3s. TCRdb fed the multiplex PCR reads into CATT to redo clone calling. The sample shows tens of thousands of delta-chain clones, approximately 30% of them seen only once. The germline V gene encodes CDR1 TSWWSYY and CDR2 QGS. The ends were cut back, 0 bases at V and 11 bases at J, with 25 bases in the middle. This CDR3 has 17 residues. The sequence came from a boy in the first two years of life who had congenital heart surgery. This rearrangement joins TRDV1 to TRDJ1; a possible D gene is TRDD3 (8 bases). The sequenced sample was Vdelta1+ gamma-delta thymocytes from the thymus. Subset indicated: FACS-sorted CD3+ TCRalphabeta- TCRVdelta1+ TCRVdelta2- thymocytes. The CDR3 DNA is TGTGCTCTTGGGGAACTCGTTCCTACGAGGGATACGGTAAATCTCATCTTT. Its translation is CALGELVPTRDTVNLIF.